This is a list of T cell receptor beta chains from one sample in a study of blood T cell repertoires in COVID-19. Profiling relied on immunoSEQ multiplex PCR, and the TCRdb table lists in-frame clones only, not all of them. The repertoire holds about 140,000 clones, with just under 85% as singletons. The source material was PBMCs or T cells enriched from blood (not recorded which). These receptors were taken from a woman between 40 and 50 years old who had recovered from COVID-19. Both conserved end residues are part of each CDR3. D genes are given only for firm matches. Part of the rows lack a size; the others show once, few, many or a class for expanded clones.

V	length	D	size	J	CDR3	DNA
TRBV27	13	-	-	TRBJ1-5	CASSLGLRQPQHF	TGTGCCAGCAGTTTAGGTCTACGTCAGCCCCAGCATTTT
TRBV5-4	15	TRBD2	-	TRBJ2-1	CASSAGLASYNEQFF	TGTGCCAGCAGCGCAGGACTAGCTTCCTACAATGAGCAGTTCTTC
TRBV5-5	16	-	-	TRBJ2-6	CASSLAASPGANVLTF	TGTGCCAGCAGCTTAGCGGCCTCTCCTGGGGCCAACGTCCTGACTTTC
TRBV27	16	-	-	TRBJ1-5	CASSFTGLISNQPQHF	TGTGCCAGCAGTTTTACCGGTCTCATAAGCAATCAGCCCCAGCATTTT
TRBV19	15	TRBD1	-	TRBJ1-5	CASRPDRALNQPQHF	TGTGCCAGTAGGCCAGACAGGGCGCTCAATCAGCCCCAGCATTTT
TRBV9	15	-	-	TRBJ1-4	CASSERGNLNEKLFF	TGTGCCAGCAGCGAAAGAGGTAATTTGAATGAAAAACTGTTTTTT
TRBV2	14	-	few	TRBJ1-5	CASKDQGINQPQHF	TGTGCCAGCAAGGATCAGGGGATTAATCAGCCCCAGCATTTT
TRBV29-1	14	TRBD1	-	TRBJ1-1	CSVETTGRNTEAFF	TGCAGCGTTGAGACGACAGGGAGGAACACTGAAGCTTTCTTT
TRBV3-1/TRBV3-2	13	-	-	TRBJ1-5	CASSQDRGQPQHF	TGTGCCAGCAGCCAAGATCGGGGTCAGCCCCAGCATTTT
TRBV4-1	16	-	-	TRBJ1-2	CASSQDAGGVGYGYTF	TGCGCCAGCAGCCAAGATGCCGGGGGGGTTGGCTATGGCTACACCTTC
TRBV5-6	13	TRBD2	-	TRBJ2-7	CASSLQRGDEQYF	TGTGCCAGCAGCTTGCAGCGGGGGGACGAGCAGTACTTC
TRBV30	12	-	-	TRBJ1-6	CAWTSSNGPLHF	TGTGCCTGGACCAGCTCCAACGGGCCCCTCCACTTT
TRBV18	14	TRBD1	once	TRBJ1-6	CASSSTGDNSPLHF	TGTGCCAGCTCATCAACAGGGGATAATTCACCCCTCCACTTT
TRBV19	13	TRBD1	-	TRBJ1-1	CASSEHRGTEAFF	TGTGCCAGTAGCGAACACAGGGGCACTGAAGCTTTCTTT